This TCR beta chain was captured by sequencing in a study of cytotoxic CD8 clonotypes in ibrutinib-treated CLL. The authors obtained around 1.8 micrograms of genomic DNA from cryopreserved PBMCs for TCR beta libraries. CDR3 length: 15 amino acids. The V and J ends lost 5 bases and 1 base respectively, with 12 bases between them. Germline V gene data show CDR1 as LNHDA and CDR2 as SQIVND (reference sequence). Investigators sought sequencing depths of between 1 in 200,000 and 1 in 1 million T cells. TCRdb keeps only in-frame clones here, not all; method: immunoSEQ multiplex PCR. The sample contains around 200,000 clones, roughly three quarters of which appear only once.

The chain carries TRBV19 and TRBJ1-5; maybe TRBD1 (6 bases). The sequencing here drew on PBMCs, taken after 12 months of ibrutinib treatment. The receptor's source is a human donor with chronic lymphocytic leukemia. The CDR3, as DNA: TGTGCCAGTAGTCCCGGGACACGGAGCAATCAGCCCCAGCATTTT. The encoded protein is CASSPGTRSNQPQHF.